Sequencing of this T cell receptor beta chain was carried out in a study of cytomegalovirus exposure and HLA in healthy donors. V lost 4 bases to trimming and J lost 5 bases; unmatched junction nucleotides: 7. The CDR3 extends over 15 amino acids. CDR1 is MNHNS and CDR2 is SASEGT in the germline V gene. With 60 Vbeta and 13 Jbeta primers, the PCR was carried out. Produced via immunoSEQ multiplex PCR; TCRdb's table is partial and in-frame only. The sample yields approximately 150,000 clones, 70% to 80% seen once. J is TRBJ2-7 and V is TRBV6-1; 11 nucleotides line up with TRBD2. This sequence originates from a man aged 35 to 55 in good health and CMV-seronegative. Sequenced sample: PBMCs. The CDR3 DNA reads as TGTGCCAGCAGTGTATGGGAGACTAGCGGGAACGAGCAGTACTTC. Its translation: CASSVWETSGNEQYF.